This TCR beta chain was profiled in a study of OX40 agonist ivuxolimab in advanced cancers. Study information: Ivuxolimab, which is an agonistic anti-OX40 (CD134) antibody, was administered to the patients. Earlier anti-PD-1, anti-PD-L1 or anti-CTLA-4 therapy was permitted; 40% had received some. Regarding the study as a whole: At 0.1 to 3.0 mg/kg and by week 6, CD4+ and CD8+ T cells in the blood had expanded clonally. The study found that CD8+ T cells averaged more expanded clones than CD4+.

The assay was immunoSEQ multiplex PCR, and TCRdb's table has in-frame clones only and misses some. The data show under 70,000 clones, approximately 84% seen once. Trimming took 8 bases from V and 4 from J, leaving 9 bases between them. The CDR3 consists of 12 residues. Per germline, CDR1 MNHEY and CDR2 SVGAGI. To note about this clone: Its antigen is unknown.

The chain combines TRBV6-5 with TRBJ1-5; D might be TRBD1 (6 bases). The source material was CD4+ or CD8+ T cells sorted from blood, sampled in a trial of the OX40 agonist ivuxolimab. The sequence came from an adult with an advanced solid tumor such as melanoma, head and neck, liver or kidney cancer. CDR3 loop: CASGQLNQPQHF. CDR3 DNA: TGTGCCAGCGGACAGCTAAATCAGCCCCAGCATTTT.